The clone carrying this TCR beta chain appeared once. A split of CD4+ cells into CD45RA+ naive and CD45RA-negative memory subsets was performed. The sample comes from a study of shared clonotypes between healthy human individuals. Study in general: Serving as donors were a couple of women and three men, whose ages spanned 18 to 49. A donor's plate count was three for CD4 naive and three for CD4 memory; CD8 naive had two and CD8 memory one.

Measured with immunoSEQ multiplex PCR; TCRdb has only the in-frame clones, and not every one. The sample comprises approximately 980,000 clones, 60% to 85% of which are singletons, and around 1.5% rests with the top ten. The CDR3 runs to 14 residues. V dropped 10 bases and J dropped 3; count of bases not matched to a gene: 6. The germline CDR1 and CDR2 sequences are LNHDA and SQIVND (reference sequence). The chain employs TRBV19 and TRBJ2-2; TRBD1 matches at 9 bases. This sequence originates from a man in his late teens or twenties in good health. The sequenced sample consisted of memory CD4+ T cells sorted from blood. Sample subset: CD45RA-negative fraction. This CDR3 is CATRTGVDTGELFF. The CDR3 DNA sequence: TGTGCCACCAGGACAGGGGTCGACACCGGGGAGCTGTTTTTT.